Listed below are T cell receptor beta chains from one sample, sequenced in a study of radiotherapy plus CTLA-4 blockade in lung cancer. The repertoire was sequenced with immunoSEQ multiplex PCR; TCRdb's copy has only in-frame clones and lacks some. The sample lists about 88,000 clones, more than 70% occurring once. The sample consisted of peripheral blood, taken from a patient treated with radiotherapy plus ipilimumab. The receptors here all came from a human donor with non-small cell lung cancer that progressed on radiotherapy plus ipilimumab. Both conserved end residues are part of each CDR3. The D gene is left open where the match is weak. Some rows mark clone size as missing; the rest say once, few, many or name a class of expanded clone.

J gene: TRBJ1-2
clone size: -
D gene: -
V gene: TRBV7-9
CDR3 protein: CASSLERAAGGYTF
CDR3 DNA: TGTGCCAGCAGCTTAGAAAGGGCAGCTGGTGGCTACACCTTC

J gene: TRBJ2-5
clone size: -
D gene: -
V gene: TRBV11-2
CDR3 protein: CASSLHTGRQETQYF
CDR3 DNA: TGTGCCAGCAGCTTGCATACGGGCCGCCAAGAGACCCAGTACTTC

J gene: TRBJ2-1
clone size: few
D gene: TRBD2
V gene: TRBV6-5
CDR3 protein: CASSPGRGGNEQFF
CDR3 DNA: TGTGCCAGCAGCCCTGGACGGGGGGGGAATGAGCAGTTCTTC

J gene: TRBJ2-3
clone size: -
D gene: TRBD2
V gene: TRBV11-2
CDR3 protein: CASSSSGVSDTQYF
CDR3 DNA: TGTGCCAGCAGCTCGAGCGGGGTTTCAGATACGCAGTATTTT

J gene: TRBJ2-1
clone size: -
D gene: TRBD1
V gene: TRBV7-2
CDR3 protein: CASRGQGWNEQFF
CDR3 DNA: TGTGCCAGCAGAGGACAGGGCTGGAATGAGCAGTTCTTC

J gene: TRBJ1-4
clone size: -
D gene: -
V gene: TRBV28
CDR3 protein: CASSSLRVELNEKLFF
CDR3 DNA: TGTGCCAGCAGTTCCCTCCGTGTGGAACTTAATGAAAAACTGTTTTTT

J gene: TRBJ1-5
clone size: -
D gene: TRBD1
V gene: TRBV4-1
CDR3 protein: CASSQGTGPNQPQHF
CDR3 DNA: TGCGCCAGCAGCCAGGGGACAGGCCCCAATCAGCCCCAGCATTTT

J gene: TRBJ1-2
clone size: -
D gene: -
V gene: TRBV6-6
CDR3 protein: CASGGGVYGYTF
CDR3 DNA: TGTGCCAGCGGGGGGGGCGTTTATGGCTACACCTTC

J gene: TRBJ1-2
clone size: -
D gene: -
V gene: TRBV18
CDR3 protein: CASSPTTASFYGYTF
CDR3 DNA: TGTGCCAGCTCACCGACGACAGCAAGCTTCTATGGCTACACCTTC

J gene: TRBJ1-4
clone size: -
D gene: -
V gene: TRBV28
CDR3 protein: CASSLYQFNEKLFF
CDR3 DNA: TGTGCCAGCAGTTTATATCAGTTTAATGAAAAACTGTTTTTT

J gene: TRBJ1-2
clone size: -
D gene: TRBD1
V gene: TRBV4-1
CDR3 protein: CASSQETGIRGYTF
CDR3 DNA: TGCGCCAGCAGCCAAGAGACAGGGATACGGGGCTACACCTTC

J gene: TRBJ2-7
clone size: -
D gene: -
V gene: TRBV11-2
CDR3 protein: CASSLGWRGGPYEQYF
CDR3 DNA: TGTGCCAGCAGCTTAGGGTGGAGGGGAGGACCCTACGAGCAGTACTTC

J gene: TRBJ2-2
clone size: -
D gene: -
V gene: TRBV9
CDR3 protein: CASSLGLAGELFF
CDR3 DNA: TGTGCCAGCAGCCTAGGCCTAGCTGGGGAGCTGTTTTTT

J gene: TRBJ2-7
clone size: -
D gene: TRBD2
V gene: TRBV4-2
CDR3 protein: CASSQVGSGSYEQYF
CDR3 DNA: TGTGCCAGCAGCCAAGTTGGTAGCGGGAGTTACGAGCAGTACTTC

J gene: TRBJ2-3
clone size: -
D gene: TRBD2
V gene: TRBV5-1
CDR3 protein: CASSLAGVTDTQYF
CDR3 DNA: TGCGCCAGCAGCCTAGCGGGAGTGACAGATACGCAGTATTTT

J gene: TRBJ2-7
clone size: few
D gene: TRBD1
V gene: TRBV5-1
CDR3 protein: CASSSGTGAYEQYF
CDR3 DNA: TGCGCCAGCAGCTCTGGGACAGGGGCCTACGAGCAGTACTTC

J gene: TRBJ2-7
clone size: -
D gene: -
V gene: TRBV7-9
CDR3 protein: CASSSEIFLSRGEQYF
CDR3 DNA: TGTGCCAGCAGCTCGGAAATCTTTTTGTCCCGAGGCGAGCAGTACTTC

J gene: TRBJ1-1
clone size: -
D gene: -
V gene: TRBV4-3
CDR3 protein: CASSQQAGITEAFF
CDR3 DNA: TGCGCCAGCAGCCAGCAGGCCGGTATCACTGAAGCTTTCTTT

J gene: TRBJ2-1
clone size: -
D gene: -
V gene: TRBV4-1
CDR3 protein: CASSQAGDRYNEQFF
CDR3 DNA: TGCGCCAGCAGCCAGGCTGGCGACAGGTACAATGAGCAGTTCTTC

J gene: TRBJ1-1
clone size: once
D gene: -
V gene: TRBV28
CDR3 protein: CASSFLRANTEAFF
CDR3 DNA: TGTGCCAGCAGTTTCCTCCGGGCTAACACTGAAGCTTTCTTT

J gene: TRBJ2-7
clone size: -
D gene: -
V gene: TRBV4-2
CDR3 protein: CASSQDSQDTYEQYF
CDR3 DNA: TGTGCCAGCAGCCAAGATTCACAGGATACCTACGAGCAGTACTTC

J gene: TRBJ1-2
clone size: -
D gene: TRBD1
V gene: TRBV19
CDR3 protein: CASSRTGKGYTF
CDR3 DNA: TGTGCCAGTAGTCGGACAGGGAAGGGCTACACCTTC

J gene: TRBJ2-6
clone size: -
D gene: -
V gene: TRBV5-1
CDR3 protein: CASSFGGAGANVLTF
CDR3 DNA: TGCGCCAGCAGCTTCGGGGGAGCTGGGGCCAACGTCCTGACTTTC

J gene: TRBJ2-1
clone size: -
D gene: -
V gene: TRBV5-4
CDR3 protein: CASSLGTYPEQFF
CDR3 DNA: TGTGCCAGCAGCTTAGGGACTTACCCCGAGCAGTTCTTC

J gene: TRBJ1-5
clone size: few
D gene: -
V gene: TRBV28
CDR3 protein: CASSSNRNSNQPQHF
CDR3 DNA: TGTGCCAGCAGCTCCAATCGAAATAGCAATCAGCCCCAGCATTTT

J gene: TRBJ2-5
clone size: -
D gene: -
V gene: TRBV27
CDR3 protein: CASTLGYGETQYF
CDR3 DNA: TGTGCCAGCACTTTGGGTTACGGAGAGACCCAGTACTTC

J gene: TRBJ2-7
clone size: few
D gene: -
V gene: TRBV7-6
CDR3 protein: CASSLAVGGARAHEQYF
CDR3 DNA: TGTGCCAGCAGCTTAGCGGTAGGTGGCGCCCGGGCGCACGAGCAGTACTTC

J gene: TRBJ1-1
clone size: -
D gene: -
V gene: TRBV10-3
CDR3 protein: CAISAGINTEAFF
CDR3 DNA: TGTGCCATCAGTGCAGGGATTAACACTGAAGCTTTCTTT

J gene: TRBJ2-7
clone size: -
D gene: TRBD1
V gene: TRBV18
CDR3 protein: CASSLQGADEQYF
CDR3 DNA: TGTGCCAGCTCCCTACAGGGGGCAGATGAGCAGTACTTC

J gene: TRBJ1-5
clone size: -
D gene: -
V gene: TRBV6-1
CDR3 protein: CASSVSNQPQHF
CDR3 DNA: TGTGCCAGCAGTGTTAGCAATCAGCCCCAGCATTTT

J gene: TRBJ2-3
clone size: once
D gene: -
V gene: TRBV7-6
CDR3 protein: CASSLEQSSGTQYF
CDR3 DNA: TGTGCCAGCAGCTTAGAACAGAGTTCTGGTACGCAGTATTTT

J gene: TRBJ2-7
clone size: -
D gene: TRBD1
V gene: TRBV4-1
CDR3 protein: CASSQEGDRGYEQYF
CDR3 DNA: TGCGCCAGCAGCCAAGAGGGCGACAGGGGCTACGAGCAGTACTTC